What follows are 9 T cell receptor beta chains derived from one specimen sequenced in a study of blood T cell repertoires in COVID-19. Some clones are missing from TCRdb's copy, which holds only in-frame ones; the method was immunoSEQ multiplex PCR. The sample has 120,000 or so clones; about 88% are singletons. Sequencing was done on a sample of peripheral blood. All receptors come from a woman in her 50s with acute or convalescent COVID-19.

The chain couples TRBV7-9 to TRBJ1-2; D ambiguous. The germline V and J ends were trimmed by 0 bases and 7 bases, with 6 bases remaining between them. Germline V gene sequence: CDR1 SEHNR, CDR2 FQNEAQ (reference sequence). This CDR3 has 12 amino acids. The CDR3 reads CASSLALGGYTF. The CDR3 DNA sequence: TGTGCCAGCAGCTTAGCCCTCGGTGGCTACACCTTC.

The chain combines TRBV20-1 with TRBJ1-2; 9 positions agree with TRBD1. Germline V lookup: CDR1 DFQATT, CDR2 SNEGSKA (reference sequence). Trimming cost V 3 bases and J 3 bases; bases outside gene matches: 5. This CDR3 contains 14 residues. CDR3 loop: CSASRTGVYYGYTF. In DNA form, the CDR3 reads TGCAGTGCTAGTAGGACAGGGGTCTACTATGGCTACACCTTC.

The CDR3 loop reads CASSGVGGRTNSPLHF. The CDR3 region has the DNA TGCGCCAGCAGCGGTGTGGGAGGCAGGACAAATTCACCCCTCCACTTT. This sequence joins TRBV5-1 and TRBJ1-6, with a possible D match to TRBD1 (5 bases). Looked up from germline, CDR1 is SGHRS and CDR2 is YFSETQ. The CDR3 sequence is 16 residues long. Trimming shortened V by 4 bases and J by 7 bases, and 18 bases separated the two germline ends.

The CDR3 bases are TGCGCCAGCAGCTTGGCGGGAGGGTCTCTCAATGAGCAGTTCTTC. Residues: CASSLAGGSLNEQFF. This rearrangement joins TRBV5-1 to TRBJ2-1; TRBD2 matches at 8 bases. Germline values: CDR1 SGHRS, CDR2 YFSETQ. The junction had 5 bases not matched to a gene; V was cut back by 0 bases and J by 6 bases. The CDR3 is 15 residues long.

The rearrangement links TRBV11-2 to TRBJ1-2; D might be TRBD1 (6 bases). V was shortened by 5 bases and J by 6 bases, with 19 bases between the two germline ends. Per germline, CDR1 SGHAT and CDR2 FQNNGV. This CDR3 comprises 15 residues. The CDR3 DNA reads as TGTGCCAGCAGCAAGGGGACACTGAGGATGGATGGCTACACCTTC. It codes for CASSKGTLRMDGYTF.

This sequence joins TRBV7-2 and TRBJ2-5, with 9 bases aligning to TRBD2. Germline values: CDR1 SGHTA, CDR2 FQGNSA. Germline trimming cut 0 bases from V and 13 bases from J; bases unmatched to any gene: 6. The CDR3 is 13 amino acids. CDR3 sequence: CASSLAIDSGGYF. CDR3 DNA sequence: TGTGCCAGCAGCTTAGCGATCGATAGCGGGGGGTACTTC.

CDR3 nucleotide sequence: TGTGCCAGCAGCCCTGGGGGGGCTGGAAACTATGGCTACACCTTC. Residues: CASSPGGAGNYGYTF. The genes are TRBV27 and TRBJ1-2; maybe TRBD1 (6 bases). Trimming took 6 bases from V and 2 from J, leaving 16 bases between them. Germline V gene lookup returns CDR1 MNHEY and CDR2 SMNVEV (reference sequence). The CDR3 runs 15 residues.

This clone has just one count. The rearrangement links TRBV27 to TRBJ2-1, with 11 bases aligning to TRBD2. Germline-derived CDR1 and CDR2 are MNHEY and SMNVEV (reference sequence). CDR3 size: 18 residues. The junction had 16 bases not matched to a gene; V was cut back by 3 bases and J by 9 bases. The CDR3, as DNA: TGTGCCAGCAGTTTGACGTGGGCGAGTCTAGCGGGAGGCGGTGAGCAGTTCTTC. Translating gives CASSLTWASLAGGGEQFF.

The CDR3 DNA reads as TGTGCCATCAGTGAATCTTTAGGAACAGGGCTAGCAACTAATGAAAAACTGTTTTTT. This codes for CAISESLGTGLATNEKLFF. The V and J genes are TRBV10-3 and TRBJ1-4; a possible D gene is TRBD1 (6 bases). CDR1 ENHRY and CDR2 SYGVKD come from the germline V gene. This CDR3 region has 19 residues. V lost 3 bases and J 0 bases, leaving 20 bases between the germline ends.